The TCR beta chain described here comes from a study of CD8+ T cells in alopecia areata. Study results and limitations: Lesional tissue from the scalp (especially in alopecia totalis/universalis) showed higher clonality than normal scalp. Mice showed clearer TCR sharing than patients did, a gap that was possibly HLA-related.

The treatment denotes: oral pan-JAK inhibitor, 5-10 mg twice daily. Patients with alopecia areata provided lesional scalp punch biopsies as well as peripheral blood. Regarding this clone: Its antigen is currently unknown.

The sequencing template was cDNA reverse transcribed from extracted RNA. Sequencing used immunoSEQ multiplex PCR; TCRdb keeps in-frame clones, though not all of them. The repertoire holds about 210,000 clones, with over 60% as singletons. The CDR3 has 14 amino acids. After removal of 6 bases from V and 2 bases from J, the junction contained 4 bases not matched to a gene. Germline CDR1 is MNHEY and CDR2 is SMNVEV (reference sequence). The clonotype comes from a human donor with alopecia areata. The chain uses TRBV27 and TRBJ1-2; 9 bases line up with TRBD1. The specimen comprised CD4+ T cells sorted from blood, sampled at week 4, from a patient treated with tofacitinib. CDR3 DNA: TGTGCCAGCAGGGGGACAGGGCAAAACTATGGCTACACCTTC. It encodes CASRGTGQNYGYTF.